The 5 T cell receptor beta chains below were found in one sample sequenced in a study of cytomegalovirus exposure and HLA in healthy donors (dated by TCRdb to between 2016 and 2019). Preparation of the library involved the immunoSEQ multiplex PCR assay. For the multiplex PCR, a mixture combining 60 forward primers for TCR Vbeta segments and 13 reverse primers for TCR Jbeta segments was used. TCRdb holds this immuneACCESS table with in-frame rearrangements only. Some clones are missing; in checked studies, unresolved V genes explain under half, and the rest has no known cause. This sample holds fewer than 200,000 clones; about 72% were observed only once. Over 1.2% of the sample is held by the ten biggest clonotypes. Material for sequencing was PBMCs. Source of these receptors: a man aged 55 to 70 in good health and CMV-seronegative.

The chain links TRBV7-2 to TRBJ1-5; a possible D gene is TRBD1 (5 bases). Germline loops: CDR1 SGHTA, CDR2 FQGNSA. The V gene lost 2 bases and the J gene lost 0 bases, with 8 bases spanning the gap. CDR3 length: 15 residues. CDR3 nucleotides: TGTGCCAGCAGCTTATCGACAGTTAGCAATCAGCCCCAGCATTTT. This encodes CASSLSTVSNQPQHF. The whole variable domain, filled in from reference TRBV7-2 and TRBJ1-5, reads GAGVSQSPSNKVTEKGKDVELRCDPISGHTALYWYRQSLGQGLEFLIYFQGNSAPDKSGLPSDRFSAERTGGSVSTLTIQRTQQEDSAVYLCASSLSTVSNQPQHFGDGTRLSIL.

This sequence joins TRBV15 and TRBJ1-2; no clear D. CDR3 length equals 16 residues. Per the germline V gene, CDR1 is LNHNV and CDR2 is YYDKDF (reference sequence). The V gene lost 0 bases and the J gene lost 1 base, with 12 bases spanning the gap. The CDR3 region has the DNA TGTGCCACCAGCAGAGATACGGCTACAGTTAACTATGGCTACACCTTC. Translation gives CATSRDTATVNYGYTF. The full variable domain, completed using reference TRBV15 and TRBJ1-2, is DAMVIQNPRYQVTQFGKPVTLSCSQTLNHNVMYWYQQKSSQAPKLLFHYYDKDFNNEADTPDNFQSRRPNTSFCFLDIRSPGLGDTAMYLCATSRDTATVNYGYTFGSGTRLTVV.

This clone occurred once. The rearrangement links TRBV28 to TRBJ1-2; weak D call: TRBD1 (5 bases). The CDR3 runs to 14 residues. Trimming took off 6 bases at V and 3 bases at J, with 14 bases between the two ends. Germline loops: CDR1 MDHEN, CDR2 SYDVKM. For the CDR3, the DNA is TGTGCCAGCAGACTATCCAGGGAACACTATGGCTACACCTTC. This encodes CASRLSREHYGYTF.

This clone appeared a single time. V gene TRBV4-1 combines with J gene TRBJ1-5; D might be TRBD1 (5 bases). The CDR3 is made up of 17 amino acids. Germline CDR1 reads MGHRA; CDR2 reads YSYEKL. V was pared by 4 bases and J by 1 base, with 17 bases between. The CDR3 loop is CASSPLGGGKSNQPQHF. The DNA of the CDR3 is TGCGCCAGCAGCCCCCTTGGGGGGGGAAAGAGCAATCAGCCCCAGCATTTT.

The chain joins TRBV5-6 to TRBJ1-5; D possibly corresponds to TRBD1 (6 bases). Germline loops: CDR1 SGHDT, CDR2 YYEEEE. The ends were cut back, 6 bases at V and 5 bases at J, with 18 bases in the middle. The CDR3 consists of 15 residues. CDR3 DNA sequence: TGTGCCAGCAAAAATAGGGGGGGCTGGGATCAGCCCCAGCATTTT. The encoded protein is CASKNRGGWDQPQHF.